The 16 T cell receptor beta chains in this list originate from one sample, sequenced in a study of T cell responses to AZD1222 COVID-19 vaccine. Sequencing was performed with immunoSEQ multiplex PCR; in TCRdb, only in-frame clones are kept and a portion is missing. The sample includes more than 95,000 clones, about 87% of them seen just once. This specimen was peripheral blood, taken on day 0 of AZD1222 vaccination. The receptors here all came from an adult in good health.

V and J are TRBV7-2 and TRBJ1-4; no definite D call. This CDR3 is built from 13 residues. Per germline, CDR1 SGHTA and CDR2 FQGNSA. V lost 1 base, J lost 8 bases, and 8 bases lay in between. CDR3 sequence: CASSLGRREKLFF. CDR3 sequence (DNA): TGTGCCAGCAGCTTAGGCCGAAGGGAAAAACTGTTTTTT.

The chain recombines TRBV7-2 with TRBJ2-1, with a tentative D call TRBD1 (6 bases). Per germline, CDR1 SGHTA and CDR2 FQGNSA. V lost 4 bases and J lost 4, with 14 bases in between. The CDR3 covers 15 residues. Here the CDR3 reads CASSYPGHIYNEQFF. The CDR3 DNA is TGTGCCAGCAGCTATCCGGGACACATTTACAATGAGCAGTTCTTC.

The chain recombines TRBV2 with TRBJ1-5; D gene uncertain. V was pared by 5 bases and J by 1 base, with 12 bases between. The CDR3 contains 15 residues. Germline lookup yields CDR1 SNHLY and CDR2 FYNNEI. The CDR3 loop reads CASSQEVQSNQPQHF. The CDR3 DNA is TGTGCCAGCAGTCAAGAGGTTCAGAGCAATCAGCCCCAGCATTTT.

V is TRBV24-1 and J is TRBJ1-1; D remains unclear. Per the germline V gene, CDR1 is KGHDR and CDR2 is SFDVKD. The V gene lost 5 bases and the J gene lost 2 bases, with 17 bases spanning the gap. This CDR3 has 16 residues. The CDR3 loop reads CATSGLTGKDNTEAFF. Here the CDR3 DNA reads TGTGCCACCAGTGGGTTGACGGGGAAGGACAACACTGAAGCTTTCTTT.

Here the CDR3 DNA reads TGTGCCACCAGCACCGACAGGGAAAAACTGTTTTTT. Translating it yields CATSTDREKLFF. The V gene is TRBV15, the J gene TRBJ1-4; a possible D gene is TRBD1 (6 bases). The CDR3 is made up of 12 amino acids. V lost 4 bases and J lost 8, with 8 bases in between. Germline V CDR1 and CDR2: LNHNV, YYDKDF (reference sequence).

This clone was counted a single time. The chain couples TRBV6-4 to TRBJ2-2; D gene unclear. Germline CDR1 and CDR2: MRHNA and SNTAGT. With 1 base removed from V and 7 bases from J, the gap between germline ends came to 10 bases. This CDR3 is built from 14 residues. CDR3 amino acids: CASSDFRGSGELFF. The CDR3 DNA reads TGTGCCAGCAGTGACTTCCGAGGAAGCGGGGAGCTGTTTTTT.

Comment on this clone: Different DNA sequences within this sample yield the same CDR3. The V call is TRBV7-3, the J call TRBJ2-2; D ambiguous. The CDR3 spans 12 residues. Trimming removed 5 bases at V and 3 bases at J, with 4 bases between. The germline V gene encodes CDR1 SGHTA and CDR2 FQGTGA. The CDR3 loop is CASSTYTGELFF. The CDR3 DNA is TGTGCCAGCAGCACATACACCGGGGAGCTGTTTTTT.

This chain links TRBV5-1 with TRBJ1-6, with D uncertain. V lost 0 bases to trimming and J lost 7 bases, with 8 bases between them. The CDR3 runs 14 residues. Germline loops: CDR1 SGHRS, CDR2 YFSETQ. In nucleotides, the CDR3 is TGCGCCAGCAGCTTGGGACTTCCCAATTCACCCCTCCACTTT. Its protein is CASSLGLPNSPLHF.

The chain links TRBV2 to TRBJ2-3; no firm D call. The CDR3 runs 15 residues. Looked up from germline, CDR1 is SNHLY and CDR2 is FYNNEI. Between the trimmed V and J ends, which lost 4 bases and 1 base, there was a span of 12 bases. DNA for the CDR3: TGTGCCAGCAGTGTGGAGTCCCAGGGCACAGATACGCAGTATTTT. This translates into CASSVESQGTDTQYF.

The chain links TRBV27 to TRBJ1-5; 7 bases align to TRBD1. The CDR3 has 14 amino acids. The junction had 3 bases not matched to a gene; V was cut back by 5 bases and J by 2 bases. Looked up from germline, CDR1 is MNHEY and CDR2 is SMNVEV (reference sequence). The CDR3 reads CASSRQGGNQPQHF. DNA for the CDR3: TGTGCCAGCAGTCGACAGGGTGGCAATCAGCCCCAGCATTTT.

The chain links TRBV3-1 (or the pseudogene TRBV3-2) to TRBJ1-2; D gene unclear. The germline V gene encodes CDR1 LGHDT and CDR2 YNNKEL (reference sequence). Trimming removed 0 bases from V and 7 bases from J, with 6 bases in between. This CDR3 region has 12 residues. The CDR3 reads CASSQEARGYTF. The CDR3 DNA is TGTGCCAGCAGCCAAGAGGCCCGTGGCTACACCTTC.

The CDR3 bases are TGTGCCGGAGGACTCTTCTCCTACAATGAGCAGTTCTTC. Residues: CAGGLFSYNEQFF. The chain uses TRBV6-5 and TRBJ2-1; D may be TRBD2 (5 bases). The germline gives CDR1 MNHEY, CDR2 SVGAGI. The CDR3 consists of 13 residues. V was trimmed by 11 bases and J by 0 bases, leaving 11 bases between them.

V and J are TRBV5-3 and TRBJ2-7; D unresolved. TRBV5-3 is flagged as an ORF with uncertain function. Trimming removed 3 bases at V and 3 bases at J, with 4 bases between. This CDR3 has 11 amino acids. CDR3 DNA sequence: TGTGCCAGAAGCTCAGACTACGAGCAGTACTTC. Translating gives CARSSDYEQYF.

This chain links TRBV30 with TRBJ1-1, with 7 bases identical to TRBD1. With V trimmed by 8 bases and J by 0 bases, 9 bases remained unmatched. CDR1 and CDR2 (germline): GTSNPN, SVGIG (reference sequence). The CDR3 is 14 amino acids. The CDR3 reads CARGARGMNTEAFF. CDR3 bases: TGTGCCCGAGGGGCCAGGGGGATGAACACTGAAGCTTTCTTT.

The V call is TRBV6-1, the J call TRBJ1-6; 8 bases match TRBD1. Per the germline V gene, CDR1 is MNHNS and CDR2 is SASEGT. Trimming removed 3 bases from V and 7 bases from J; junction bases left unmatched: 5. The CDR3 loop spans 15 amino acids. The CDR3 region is CASSDTGTGNSPLHF. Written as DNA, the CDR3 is TGTGCCAGCAGTGACACCGGGACAGGCAATTCACCCCTCCACTTT.

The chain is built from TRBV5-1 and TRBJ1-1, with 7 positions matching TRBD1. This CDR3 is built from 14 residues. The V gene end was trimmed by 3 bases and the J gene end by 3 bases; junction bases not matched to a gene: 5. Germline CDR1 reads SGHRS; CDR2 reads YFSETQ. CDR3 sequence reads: CASSSRQGDTEAFF. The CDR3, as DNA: TGCGCCAGCAGCTCCAGACAGGGTGACACTGAAGCTTTCTTT. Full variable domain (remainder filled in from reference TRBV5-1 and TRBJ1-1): KAGVTQTPRYLIKTRGQQVTLSCSPISGHRSVSWYQQTPGQGLQFLFEYFSETQRNKGNFPGRFSGRQFSNSRSEMNVSTLELGDSALYLCASSSRQGDTEAFFGQGTRLTVV.